This is a list of T cell receptor beta chains from one sample in a study of blood T cell repertoires in COVID-19. The table came from immunoSEQ multiplex PCR; TCRdb's copy has only in-frame clones and leaves some out. The sample includes 100,000 to 150,000 clones, about 85% of them seen just once. The sequenced sample was peripheral blood. The receptors stem from a man between 65 and 85 years old with acute or convalescent COVID-19. CDR3s include the opening cysteine and the closing phenylalanine or tryptophan. The D gene is left open where the match is weak. Size values are once, few and many counts, or a class for expanded clones, and some rows have none.

d_gene,j_gene,abundance,v_gene,CDR3aa,CDR3nt
TRBD1,TRBJ1-2,.,TRBV6-6,CASSSGQGAGYTF,TGTGCCAGCAGCTCTGGACAGGGGGCTGGCTACACCTTC
TRBD2,TRBJ2-1,.,TRBV19,CASSIGLAAYREQFF,TGTGCCAGTAGTATAGGACTAGCGGCTTACAGAGAGCAGTTCTTC
TRBD1,TRBJ1-3,.,TRBV5-5,CASSPGTGNGNTIYF,TGTGCCAGCAGCCCCGGGACAGGGAATGGAAACACCATATATTTT
.,TRBJ2-2,.,TRBV30,CAWTIHPNTGELFF,TGTGCCTGGACCATACACCCGAACACCGGGGAGCTGTTTTTT
.,TRBJ1-2,.,TRBV28,CASSLYGDQGSNYGYTF,TGTGCCAGCAGTTTATATGGGGATCAGGGGTCTAACTATGGCTACACCTTC
TRBD1,TRBJ1-2,.,TRBV6-5,CASSLTGGYGYTF,TGTGCCAGCAGCCTGACAGGGGGGTATGGCTACACCTTC
.,TRBJ1-4,.,TRBV2,CASSFQGATNEKLFF,TGTGCCAGCAGTTTCCAGGGTGCAACTAATGAAAAACTGTTTTTT
TRBD2,TRBJ2-5,.,TRBV4-1,CASSQTSGGPQETQYF,TGCGCCAGCAGCCAGACTAGCGGGGGACCCCAAGAGACCCAGTACTTC
.,TRBJ2-5,few,TRBV5-1,CASSYNEQETQYF,TGCGCCAGCAGCTACAACGAACAAGAGACCCAGTACTTC
.,TRBJ2-1,.,TRBV5-1,CASSLGWTNLNNEQFF,TGCGCCAGCAGCTTGGGCTGGACTAACCTAAACAATGAGCAGTTCTTC
TRBD1,TRBJ1-6,many,TRBV6-5,CASSATGTGASPLHF,TGTGCCAGCAGCGCCACCGGGACAGGGGCCTCACCCCTCCACTTT
TRBD2,TRBJ2-3,.,TRBV7-6,CASSSRGGTTTDTQYF,TGTGCCAGCAGTTCCCGCGGGGGAACAACCACAGATACGCAGTATTTT
.,TRBJ1-4,.,TRBV4-2,CASSRNSATNEKLFF,TGTGCCAGCAGCCGTAACAGTGCAACTAATGAAAAACTGTTTTTT
.,TRBJ2-5,.,TRBV7-6,CASSLAEWETQYF,TGTGCCAGCAGCTTGGCCGAATGGGAGACCCAGTACTTC
TRBD1,TRBJ2-7,.,TRBV14,CASSGTGPYEQYF,TGTGCCAGCAGCGGGACAGGGCCCTACGAGCAGTACTTC
.,TRBJ1-2,.,TRBV5-1,CASSLGGPVGYGYTF,TGCGCCAGCAGTCTGGGAGGACCCGTGGGTTATGGCTACACCTTC
.,TRBJ2-2,few,TRBV27,CASSTSLGAGELFF,.
.,TRBJ2-3,.,TRBV15,CATSRDSDSGKTQYF,TGTGCCACCAGCAGAGATTCGGACAGTGGCAAAACGCAGTATTTT
TRBD2,TRBJ2-1,.,TRBV4-1,CASSPYLAGGTYNEQFF,TGCGCCAGCAGCCCTTATTTAGCGGGGGGTACCTACAATGAGCAGTTCTTC
TRBD2,TRBJ2-1,.,TRBV19,CASSISGGRKNEQFF,TGTGCCAGTAGTATTAGCGGGGGGAGGAAAAATGAGCAGTTCTTC
TRBD2,TRBJ2-5,.,TRBV7-9,CASSTAGGGQETQYF,TGTGCCAGCAGCACAGCGGGGGGCGGTCAAGAGACCCAGTACTTC
TRBD2,TRBJ2-1,.,TRBV5-6,CASSPGWGGYNEQFF,TGTGCCAGCAGCCCCGGGTGGGGGGGCTACAATGAGCAGTTCTTC
.,TRBJ2-7,.,TRBV9,CASSVIGDDEQYF,TGTGCCAGCAGCGTAATAGGGGATGACGAGCAGTACTTC
TRBD2,TRBJ2-7,few,TRBV18,CASSPTGGGSYEQYF,TGTGCCAGCTCACCAACGGGGGGGGGCTCCTACGAGCAGTACTTC
TRBD1,TRBJ1-1,.,TRBV5-1,CASSSNQPGTAITEAFF,TGCGCCAGCAGCTCCAATCAACCCGGGACAGCGATTACTGAAGCTTTCTTT
TRBD2,TRBJ2-5,.,TRBV5-4,CASSLEASGPQETQYF,TGTGCCAGCAGCTTGGAGGCTAGCGGGCCCCAAGAGACCCAGTACTTC
TRBD1,TRBJ2-7,.,TRBV12-5,CASGLVIRQGAYEQYF,TGTGCTAGTGGTTTGGTAATTCGACAGGGCGCCTACGAGCAGTACTTC
.,TRBJ1-5,few,TRBV10-3,CATRGQNNQPQHF,TGTGCCACCCGCGGGCAGAACAATCAGCCCCAGCATTTT
TRBD2,TRBJ2-2,.,TRBV5-1,CASSLFAGGPIGELFF,TGCGCCAGCAGCTTGTTTGCGGGGGGGCCGATCGGGGAGCTGTTTTTT
TRBD1,TRBJ2-1,.,TRBV19,CASSHRDRGLNEQFF,TGTGCCAGTAGTCACCGGGACAGGGGGCTCAATGAGCAGTTCTTC
TRBD1,TRBJ1-2,.,TRBV3-1/TRBV3-2,CASSQDNRGVAYGYTF,TGTGCCAGCAGCCAAGATAACAGGGGGGTGGCCTATGGCTACACCTTC
TRBD2,TRBJ2-3,.,TRBV15,CATSRETAGGPGDTQYF,TGTGCCACCAGCAGAGAAACCGCGGGGGGGCCGGGAGATACGCAGTATTTT
.,TRBJ1-4,.,TRBV5-4,CASSLQGRGEKLFF,TGTGCCAGCAGCTTGCAAGGGCGGGGTGAAAAACTGTTTTTT
.,TRBJ2-7,.,TRBV5-5,CASSLAQGTYEQYF,TGTGCCAGCAGCTTGGCCCAGGGTACCTACGAGCAGTACTTC
TRBD2,TRBJ2-1,.,TRBV11-2,CASRAGGASYNEQFF,TGTGCCAGCAGGGCGGGGGGGGCCTCCTACAATGAGCAGTTCTTC
.,TRBJ2-4,.,TRBV10-1,CASSDIAKNIQYF,TGCGCCAGCAGTGACATAGCCAAAAACATTCAGTACTTC
.,TRBJ2-3,.,TRBV7-2,CASRSPGLPLGTQYF,TGTGCCAGCAGAAGTCCGGGACTCCCCCTTGGCACGCAGTATTTT
TRBD1,TRBJ1-5,.,TRBV19,CASSIDTGEFRPQHF,TGTGCCAGTAGTATAGATACAGGGGAGTTTAGACCCCAGCATTTT
.,TRBJ2-7,.,TRBV4-1,CASSQDPDSSSYEQYF,TGCGCCAGCAGCCAAGATCCGGACAGCAGCTCCTACGAGCAGTACTTC
.,TRBJ1-1,once,TRBV5-4,CASSFAGGLNTEAFF,TGTGCCAGCAGTTTTGCGGGCGGGCTGAACACTGAAGCTTTCTTT
TRBD1,TRBJ1-1,.,TRBV4-2,CASSQSDRGKTEAFF,TGTGCCAGCAGCCAATCAGACAGGGGAAAGACTGAAGCTTTCTTT
.,TRBJ1-2,once,TRBV5-1,CASSFYRDYINYGYTF,TGCGCCAGCAGCTTCTACCGGGACTACATAAACTATGGCTACACCTTC
TRBD1,TRBJ2-1,.,TRBV5-4,CASSLVGNRGLSYNEQFF,TGTGCCAGCAGCTTGGTGGGAAACAGGGGCCTATCCTACAATGAGCAGTTCTTC
TRBD2,TRBJ2-5,.,TRBV5-1,CASRRNGLAGGRETQYF,TGCGCCAGCCGGCGAAATGGACTAGCGGGGGGTCGGGAGACCCAGTACTTC
TRBD2,TRBJ2-7,.,TRBV5-1,CASSLGASGVYEQYF,TGCGCCAGCAGCTTGGGTGCTAGCGGGGTGTACGAGCAGTACTTC
.,TRBJ1-2,.,TRBV4-2,CASSQDGGRANYGYTF,TGTGCCAGCAGCCAAGATGGTGGGAGAGCGAACTATGGCTACACCTTC
TRBD1,TRBJ1-5,.,TRBV2,CASRTGARGNQPQHF,TGTGCCAGCAGGACAGGGGCCAGGGGGAATCAGCCCCAGCATTTT
.,TRBJ1-5,.,TRBV24-1,CATSDSQGIGQPQHF,TGTGCCACCAGTGATTCACAGGGAATAGGACAGCCCCAGCATTTT
TRBD1,TRBJ1-5,.,TRBV6-5,CAIRLGQGHQPQHF,TGTGCCATCAGATTGGGACAGGGGCATCAGCCCCAGCATTTT
.,TRBJ2-7,.,TRBV28,CASDSGTNGGYEQYF,TGTGCCAGCGATTCCGGGACCAATGGGGGGTACGAGCAGTACTTC
.,TRBJ2-2,.,TRBV10-3,CAISAGANLNTGELFF,TGTGCCATCAGTGCAGGGGCGAACCTTAACACCGGGGAGCTGTTTTTT
.,TRBJ2-5,.,TRBV5-1,CASSLVEYQETQYF,TGCGCCAGCAGCTTGGTCGAGTACCAAGAGACCCAGTACTTC